This TCR beta chain was observed in a study of OX40 agonist ivuxolimab in advanced cancers. Looking at the study overall: Anti-PD-1, anti-PD-L1 or anti-CTLA-4 therapy given earlier was allowed, and approximately 43% had some. Three patients, one with hepatocellular carcinoma and two with cutaneous melanoma, achieved partial responses. Study observations and caveats: At 0.1 to 3.0 mg/kg and by week 6, CD4+ and CD8+ T cells in the blood had expanded clonally. Partial responders treated at 0.1-3.0 mg/kg exhibited clonal expansion among the lowest measured.

With regard to this clone: The antigen is undetermined.

TCRdb keeps only in-frame clones here, not all; method: immunoSEQ multiplex PCR. The sample contains approximately 11,000 clones, 69% of which appear only once. The length of the CDR3 is 15 residues. V was pared by 6 bases and J by 0 bases, with 12 bases between. Germline V gives CDR1 SEHNR, CDR2 FQNEAQ (reference sequence). Sequencing used CD4+ or CD8+ T cells sorted from blood, obtained in a trial of the OX40 agonist ivuxolimab. This chain joins TRBV7-9 and TRBJ2-4; D might be TRBD2 (6 bases). This TCR was sampled from an adult with an advanced solid tumor such as melanoma, head and neck, liver or kidney cancer. The CDR3 loop reads CASSQPGLAKNIQYF. CDR3 DNA: TGTGCCAGCAGTCAACCGGGACTAGCCAAAAACATTCAGTACTTC. Supplemented by reference TRBV7-9 and TRBJ2-4, the full variable domain reads DTGVSQNPRHKITKRGQNVTFRCDPISEHNRLYWYRQTLGQGPEFLTYFQNEAQLEKSRLLSDRFSAERPKGSFSTLEIQRTEQGDSAMYLCASSQPGLAKNIQYFGAGTRLSVL.